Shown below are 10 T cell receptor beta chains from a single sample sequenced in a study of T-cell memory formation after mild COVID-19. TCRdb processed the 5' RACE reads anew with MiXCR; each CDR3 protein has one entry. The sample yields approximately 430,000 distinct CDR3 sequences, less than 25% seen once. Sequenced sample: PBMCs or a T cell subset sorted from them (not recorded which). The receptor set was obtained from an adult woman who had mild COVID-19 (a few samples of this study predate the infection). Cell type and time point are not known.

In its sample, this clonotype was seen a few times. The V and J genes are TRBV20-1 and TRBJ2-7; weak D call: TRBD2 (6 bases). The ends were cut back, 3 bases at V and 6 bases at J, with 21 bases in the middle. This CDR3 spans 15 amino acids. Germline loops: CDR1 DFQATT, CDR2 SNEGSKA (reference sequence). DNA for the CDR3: TGCAGTGCTAGTGTCCCGGGAGAGGCACATGGCGAGCAGTACTTC. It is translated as CSASVPGEAHGEQYF.

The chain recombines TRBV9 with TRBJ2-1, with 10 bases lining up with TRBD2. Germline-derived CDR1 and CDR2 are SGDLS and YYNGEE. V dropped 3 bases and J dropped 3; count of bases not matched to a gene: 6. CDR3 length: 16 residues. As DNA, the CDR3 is TGTGCCAGCAGCGCTCTTGGACTAGCGGTCTACAATGAGCAGTTCTTC. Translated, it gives CASSALGLAVYNEQFF. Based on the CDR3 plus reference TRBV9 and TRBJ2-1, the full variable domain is DSGVTQTPKHLITATGQRVTLRCSPRSGDLSVYWYQQSLDQGLQFLIQYYNGEERAKGNILERFSAQQFPDLHSELNLSSLELGDSALYFCASSALGLAVYNEQFFGPGTRLTVL.

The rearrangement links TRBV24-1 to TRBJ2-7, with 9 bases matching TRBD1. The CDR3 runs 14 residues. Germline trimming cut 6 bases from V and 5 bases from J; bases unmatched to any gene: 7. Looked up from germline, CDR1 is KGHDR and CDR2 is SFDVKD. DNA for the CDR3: TGTGCCACCAGTCCTACGGACAGGGGAGACGAGCAGTACTTC. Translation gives CATSPTDRGDEQYF.

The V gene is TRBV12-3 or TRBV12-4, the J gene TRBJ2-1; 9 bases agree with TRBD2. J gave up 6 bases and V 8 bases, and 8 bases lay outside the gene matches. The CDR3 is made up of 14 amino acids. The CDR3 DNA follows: TGTGCCAGCCGGGCGGGGGGGCTAGGCAATGAGCAGTTCTTC. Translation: CASRAGGLGNEQFF.

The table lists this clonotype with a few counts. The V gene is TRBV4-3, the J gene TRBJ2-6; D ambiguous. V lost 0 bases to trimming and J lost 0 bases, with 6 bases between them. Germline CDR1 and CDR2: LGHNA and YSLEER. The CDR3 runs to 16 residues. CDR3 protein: CASSQDGFSGANVLTF. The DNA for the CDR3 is TGCGCCAGCAGCCAAGATGGGTTCTCTGGGGCCAACGTCCTGACTTTC.

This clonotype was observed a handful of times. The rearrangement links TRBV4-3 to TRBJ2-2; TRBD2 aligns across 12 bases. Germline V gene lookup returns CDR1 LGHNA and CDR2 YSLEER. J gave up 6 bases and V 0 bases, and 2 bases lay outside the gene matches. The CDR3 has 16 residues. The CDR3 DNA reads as TGCGCCAGCAGCCAAGAACTAGCGGGAGGATCCGGGGAGCTGTTTTTT. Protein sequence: CASSQELAGGSGELFF.

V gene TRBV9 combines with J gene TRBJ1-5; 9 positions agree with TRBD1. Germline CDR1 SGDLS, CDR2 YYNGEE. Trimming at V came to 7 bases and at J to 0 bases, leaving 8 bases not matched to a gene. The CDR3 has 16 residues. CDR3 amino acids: CASPRTGVYSNQPQHF. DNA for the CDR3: TGTGCCAGCCCAAGGACAGGGGTTTATAGCAATCAGCCCCAGCATTTT.

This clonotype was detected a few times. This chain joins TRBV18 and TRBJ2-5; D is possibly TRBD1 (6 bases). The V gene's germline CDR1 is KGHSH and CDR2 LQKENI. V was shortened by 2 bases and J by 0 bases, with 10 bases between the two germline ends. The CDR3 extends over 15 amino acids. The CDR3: CASSPLGQYQETQYF. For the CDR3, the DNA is TGTGCCAGCTCACCATTAGGACAGTACCAAGAGACCCAGTACTTC.

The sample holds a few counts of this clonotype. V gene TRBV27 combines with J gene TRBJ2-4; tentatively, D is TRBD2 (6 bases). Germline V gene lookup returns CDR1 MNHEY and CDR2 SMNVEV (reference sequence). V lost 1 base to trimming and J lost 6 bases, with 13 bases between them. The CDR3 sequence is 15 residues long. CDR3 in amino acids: CASSLLAYGGNIQYF. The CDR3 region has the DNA TGTGCCAGCAGTTTATTGGCGTACGGGGGAAACATTCAGTACTTC.

CDR3: CASSQEALTSGGAKTQYF. CDR3 bases: TGTGCCAGCAGCCAGGAGGCCCTGACTAGCGGGGGGGCGAAGACCCAGTACTTC. The V and J genes are TRBV5-6 and TRBJ2-5; TRBD2 aligns across 14 bases. Trimming cost V 4 bases and J 6 bases; bases outside gene matches: 14. CDR3 length equals 18 residues. Germline V gene data show CDR1 as SGHDT and CDR2 as YYEEEE.